Detailed here is one TCR beta chain. What it binds is not known. The sample is drawn from a study of shared clonotypes between healthy human individuals. When replicate PCRs were run on sorted subsets, they used 200 to 250 ng DNA, roughly 30,000 T cell genomes. The table came from immunoSEQ multiplex PCR; TCRdb's copy has only in-frame clones and leaves some out. The sample has a few hundred thousand clones, approximately 70% seen once. Study-wide points: Collection of samples was limited to blood; tissue repertoires likely differ. Compared with clonotypes that all four donors shared, non-shared clonotypes had lower generation probabilities.

The CDR3 is made up of 13 amino acids. The germline V and J ends were trimmed by 10 bases and 9 bases, with 19 bases remaining between them. Germline V lookup: CDR1 LNHDA, CDR2 SQIVND (reference sequence). This clonotype was obtained from a man younger than 45 in good health. Input material: memory CD4+ T cells sorted from blood. The subset: CD45RA-negative fraction. V usage is TRBV19 and J usage is TRBJ1-5, with a tentative D call TRBD1 (6 bases). DNA for the CDR3: TGTGCCAACCCCGGACAGACGGCGCGGCCCCAGCATTTT. It yields the protein CANPGQTARPQHF.